The clone carrying this T cell receptor beta chain came up a few times. Germline V lookup: CDR1 DFQATT, CDR2 SNEGSKA (reference sequence). This CDR3 is built from 14 residues. Losses at the gene ends were 3 bases for V and 4 bases for J; bases not matched to a gene: 7. The data were taken from a study of blood T cells in healthy people across ages. Primed by a sample-barcoded 5' primer and a J-beta primer mix, a second PCR proceeded for about 6 to 11 cycles. TCRdb reprocessed the 5' RACE reads via MiXCR and lists one record per CDR3 protein. The sample has about a million distinct CDR3 sequences, about 48% seen once.

This TCR was sampled from a young man in good health. The chain couples TRBV20-1 to TRBJ1-2; the match to TRBD1 covers 8 bases. Sequencing was done on a sample of blood. The CDR3 region is CSASPDRGPYGYTF. The CDR3 bases are TGCAGTGCTAGCCCCGACAGGGGCCCCTATGGCTACACCTTC.